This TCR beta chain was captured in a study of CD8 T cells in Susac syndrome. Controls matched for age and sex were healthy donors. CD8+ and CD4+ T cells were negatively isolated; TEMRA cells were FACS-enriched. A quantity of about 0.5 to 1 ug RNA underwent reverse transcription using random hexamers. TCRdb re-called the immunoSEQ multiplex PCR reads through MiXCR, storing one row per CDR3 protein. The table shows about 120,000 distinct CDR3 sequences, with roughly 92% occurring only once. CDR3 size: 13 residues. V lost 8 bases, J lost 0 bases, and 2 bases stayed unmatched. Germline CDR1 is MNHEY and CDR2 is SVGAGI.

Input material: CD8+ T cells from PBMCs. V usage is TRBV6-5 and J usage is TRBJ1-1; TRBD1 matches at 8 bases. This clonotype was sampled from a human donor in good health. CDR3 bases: TGTGCCAGCCGACAGGGGATGAACACTGAAGCTTTCTTT. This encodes CASRQGMNTEAFF.